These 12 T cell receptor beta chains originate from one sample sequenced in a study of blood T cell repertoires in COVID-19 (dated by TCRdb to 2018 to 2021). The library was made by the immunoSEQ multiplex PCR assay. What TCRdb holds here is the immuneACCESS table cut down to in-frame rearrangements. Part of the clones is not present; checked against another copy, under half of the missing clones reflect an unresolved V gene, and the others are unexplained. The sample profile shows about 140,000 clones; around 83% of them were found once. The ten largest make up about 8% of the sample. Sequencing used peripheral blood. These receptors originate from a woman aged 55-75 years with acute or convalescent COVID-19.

The CDR3 spells CASSSFQVSLHF. DNA of the CDR3: TGTGCCAGCAGTTCGTTCCAGGTATCACTCCACTTT. This chain links TRBV28 with TRBJ1-6; D unclear. Trimming took 4 bases from V and 16 from J, leaving 14 bases between them. The CDR3 contains 12 residues. From germline, CDR1 is MDHEN and CDR2 SYDVKM.

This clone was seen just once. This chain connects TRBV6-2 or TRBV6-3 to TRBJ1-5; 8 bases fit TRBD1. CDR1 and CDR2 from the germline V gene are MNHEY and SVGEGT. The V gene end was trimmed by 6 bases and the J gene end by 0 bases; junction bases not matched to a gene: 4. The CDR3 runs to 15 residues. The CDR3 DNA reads TGTGCCAGCAGCTTCAGGGGGCCTAGCAATCAGCCCCAGCATTTT. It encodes CASSFRGPSNQPQHF.

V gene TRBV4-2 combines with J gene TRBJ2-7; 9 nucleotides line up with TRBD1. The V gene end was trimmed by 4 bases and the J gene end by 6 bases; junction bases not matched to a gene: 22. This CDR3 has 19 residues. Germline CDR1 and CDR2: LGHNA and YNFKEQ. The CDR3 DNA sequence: TGTGCCAGCAGCCGACTCTGGGGGGCCGGGGACAGGGTTGTCAGCGAGCAGTACTTC. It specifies CASSRLWGAGDRVVSEQYF.

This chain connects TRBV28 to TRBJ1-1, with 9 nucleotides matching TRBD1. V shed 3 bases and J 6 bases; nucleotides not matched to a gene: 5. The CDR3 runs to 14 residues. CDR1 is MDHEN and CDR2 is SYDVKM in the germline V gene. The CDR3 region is CASSLGQGIAEAFF. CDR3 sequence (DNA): TGTGCCAGCAGTTTGGGACAGGGAATCGCTGAAGCTTTCTTT.

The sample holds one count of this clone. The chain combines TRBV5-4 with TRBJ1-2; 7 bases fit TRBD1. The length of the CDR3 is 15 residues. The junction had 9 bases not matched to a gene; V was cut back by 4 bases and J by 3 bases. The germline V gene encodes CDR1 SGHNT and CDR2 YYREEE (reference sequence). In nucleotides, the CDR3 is TGTGCCAGCAGCGACTGGACAGGCGGGGACTATGGCTACACCTTC. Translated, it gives CASSDWTGGDYGYTF.

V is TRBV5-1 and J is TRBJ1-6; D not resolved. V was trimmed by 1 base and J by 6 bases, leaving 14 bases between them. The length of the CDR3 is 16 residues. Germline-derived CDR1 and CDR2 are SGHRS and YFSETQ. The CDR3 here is CASSLSMGSLNSPLHF. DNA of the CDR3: TGCGCCAGCAGCTTGTCGATGGGGAGCCTTAATTCACCCCTCCACTTT.

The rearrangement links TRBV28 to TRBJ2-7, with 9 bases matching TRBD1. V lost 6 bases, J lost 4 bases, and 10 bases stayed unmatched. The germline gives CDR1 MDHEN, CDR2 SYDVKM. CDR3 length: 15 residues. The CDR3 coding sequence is TGTGCCAGCAGACCATTCCGGGACAGGGTGTACGAGCAGTACTTC. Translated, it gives CASRPFRDRVYEQYF. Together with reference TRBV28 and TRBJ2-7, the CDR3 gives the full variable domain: DVKVTQSSRYLVKRTGEKVFLECVQDMDHENMFWYRQDPGLGLRLIYFSYDVKMKEKGDIPEGYSVSREKKERFSLILESASTNQTSMYLCASRPFRDRVYEQYFGPGTRLTVT.

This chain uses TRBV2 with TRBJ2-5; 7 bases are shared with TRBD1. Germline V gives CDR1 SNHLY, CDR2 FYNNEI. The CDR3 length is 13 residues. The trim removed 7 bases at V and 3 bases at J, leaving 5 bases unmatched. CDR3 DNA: TGTGCCAGCACCTCGGGACAGAAAGAGACCCAGTACTTC. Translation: CASTSGQKETQYF.

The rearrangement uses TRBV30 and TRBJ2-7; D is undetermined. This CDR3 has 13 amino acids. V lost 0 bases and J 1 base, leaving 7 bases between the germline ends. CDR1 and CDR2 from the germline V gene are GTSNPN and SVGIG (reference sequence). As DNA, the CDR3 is TGTGCCTGGAGTGTAGCCAGGTCCTACGAGCAGTACTTC. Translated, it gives CAWSVARSYEQYF.

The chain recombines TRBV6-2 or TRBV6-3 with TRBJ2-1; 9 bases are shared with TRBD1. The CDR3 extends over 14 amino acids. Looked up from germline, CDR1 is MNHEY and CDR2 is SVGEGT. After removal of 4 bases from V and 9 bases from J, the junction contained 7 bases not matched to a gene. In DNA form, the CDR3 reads TGTGCCAGCAGTTGGACAGGGGCAAGGAGTGAGCAGTTCTTC. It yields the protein CASSWTGARSEQFF.

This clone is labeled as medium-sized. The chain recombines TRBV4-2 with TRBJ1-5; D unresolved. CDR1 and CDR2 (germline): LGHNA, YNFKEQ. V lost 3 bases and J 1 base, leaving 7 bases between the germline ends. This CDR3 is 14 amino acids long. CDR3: CASSQAYSNQPQHF. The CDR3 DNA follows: TGTGCCAGCAGCCAGGCTTACAGCAATCAGCCCCAGCATTTT.

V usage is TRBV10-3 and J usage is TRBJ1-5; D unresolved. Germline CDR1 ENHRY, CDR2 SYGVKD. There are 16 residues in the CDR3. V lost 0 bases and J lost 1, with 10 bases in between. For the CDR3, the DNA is TGTGCCATCAGTGAGTCGGTGGGAGGCAGCAATCAGCCCCAGCATTTT. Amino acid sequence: CAISESVGGSNQPQHF.